The 23 T cell receptor beta chains listed next were all sequenced from one sample in a study of blood T cell repertoires in COVID-19. The data were produced by immunoSEQ multiplex PCR, yet TCRdb's version contains in-frame clones alone and is incomplete. Among more than 250,000 clones listed, approximately 84% were seen once. Sequencing was carried out using peripheral blood. These TCRs come from a human donor in a cohort sampled during active COVID-19.

V usage is TRBV7-8 and J usage is TRBJ2-5, with D perhaps matching TRBD2 (5 bases). This CDR3 contains 17 residues. Germline V gives CDR1 SGHVS, CDR2 FQNEAQ. V shed 1 base and J shed 1 base, with 16 bases lying between them. The CDR3 nucleotides read TGTGCCAGCAGCTTAGGTTTAGGACCCCGGGGCCAAGAGACCCAGTACTTC. This sequence encodes CASSLGLGPRGQETQYF.

This chain joins TRBV28 and TRBJ2-3; a possible D gene is TRBD1 (6 bases). The germline gives CDR1 MDHEN, CDR2 SYDVKM. V gave up 8 bases and J gave up 2 bases, with 23 bases separating them. The CDR3 is made up of 17 amino acids. The DNA for the CDR3 is TGTGCCAGCGGTGGGACACGGAACGGATATTACACAGATACGCAGTATTTT. Protein: CASGGTRNGYYTDTQYF.

V gene TRBV29-1 combines with J gene TRBJ2-5; 9 bases are shared with TRBD1. CDR3 size: 16 residues. CDR1 SQVTM and CDR2 ANQGSEA come from the germline V gene. V gave up 6 bases and J gave up 4 bases; unmatched junction bases: 15. The CDR3 sequence: CSVQGWGQGRRETQYF. CDR3 nucleotide sequence: TGCAGCGTCCAAGGTTGGGGACAGGGTAGACGAGAGACCCAGTACTTC.

V gene TRBV11-2 combines with J gene TRBJ2-7, with TRBD1 matching over 7 bases. CDR3 length equals 14 residues. Germline V lookup: CDR1 SGHAT, CDR2 FQNNGV. Trimming removed 5 bases from V and 2 bases from J; junction bases left unmatched: 6. The CDR3 DNA follows: TGTGCCAGCAGCGAGGGACAGTGGGCCTACGAGCAGTACTTC. Protein sequence: CASSEGQWAYEQYF.

CDR3 bases: TGTGCCAGCTGCCAGGCTAACCAAGAGACCCAGTACTTC. Translated, it gives CASCQANQETQYF. This rearrangement joins TRBV28 to TRBJ2-5, with D uncertain. V shed 8 bases and J shed 0 bases, with 10 bases lying between them. The germline gives CDR1 MDHEN, CDR2 SYDVKM. This CDR3 has 13 amino acids.

The chain combines TRBV19 with TRBJ1-1; no clear D. With 6 bases removed from V and 1 base from J, the gap between germline ends came to 9 bases. The CDR3 covers 13 residues. CDR1 is LNHDA, CDR2 SQIVND, per germline (reference sequence). The CDR3 region is CASRSGGNTEAFF. CDR3 nucleotide sequence: TGTGCCAGTAGATCTGGAGGGAACACTGAAGCTTTCTTT.

This chain uses TRBV9 with TRBJ2-3; 8 nucleotides line up with TRBD1. The CDR3 covers 14 residues. Per the germline V gene, CDR1 is SGDLS and CDR2 is YYNGEE. V gave up 3 bases and J gave up 7 bases; unmatched junction bases: 7. CDR3 DNA: TGTGCCAGCAGCGCAGGGGGCTACAGAAATACGCAGTATTTT. As protein: CASSAGGYRNTQYF.

The chain recombines TRBV7-8 with TRBJ2-4, with D perhaps TRBD2 (6 bases). V gave up 2 bases and J gave up 6 bases, with 8 bases separating them. The length of the CDR3 is 13 residues. Germline loops: CDR1 SGHVS, CDR2 FQNEAQ. The CDR3 reads CASSLSGGNIQYF. The CDR3 bases are TGTGCCAGCAGCTTATCCGGGGGAAACATTCAGTACTTC.

This chain links TRBV11-3 with TRBJ2-6; TRBD1 is a possible D gene (5 bases). This CDR3 is built from 12 residues. Trimming took off 3 bases at V and 12 bases at J, with 9 bases between the two ends. Germline CDR1 and CDR2: SGHNT and YENEEA. The CDR3 bases are TGTGCCAGCAGCTTTCAGGGCGGCGTCCTGACTTTC. This gives the protein CASSFQGGVLTF.

The chain uses TRBV5-5 and TRBJ2-1; 8 nucleotides align to TRBD2. From germline, CDR1 is SGHKS and CDR2 YYEKEE (reference sequence). With 2 bases clipped from V and 9 bases from J, the junction kept 7 bases outside the gene matches. The CDR3 extends over 14 amino acids. The CDR3 bases are TGTGCCAGCAGCTTTAGACTAGCGAGCGGTGAGCAGTTCTTC. It translates to CASSFRLASGEQFF.

The chain links TRBV9 to TRBJ1-2, with 8 bases that match TRBD1. The CDR3 is made up of 15 amino acids. Germline loops: CDR1 SGDLS, CDR2 YYNGEE. V gave up 3 bases and J gave up 3 bases; unmatched junction bases: 7. CDR3 sequence reads: CASSDRDRGYYGYTF. CDR3 bases: TGTGCCAGCAGCGATAGAGACAGGGGCTACTATGGCTACACCTTC.

V and J are TRBV25-1 and TRBJ1-2; D is undetermined. Germline V gives CDR1 MGHDK, CDR2 SYGVNS. The length of the CDR3 is 14 residues. The V gene lost 2 bases and the J gene lost 6 bases, with 13 bases spanning the gap. In nucleotides, the CDR3 is TGTGCCAGCAGTGAAGGAGGGAAGGGAAATGGCTACACCTTC. Encoded protein: CASSEGGKGNGYTF.

V usage is TRBV5-4 and J usage is TRBJ1-2, with D tentatively TRBD1 (6 bases). The CDR3 covers 13 residues. V was trimmed by 4 bases and J by 8 bases, leaving 15 bases between them. Germline V CDR1 and CDR2: SGHNT, YYREEE (reference sequence). The CDR3 DNA sequence: TGTGCCAGCAGCCAATTACAGGGAAGAGGCTACACCTTC. Translating gives CASSQLQGRGYTF.

The rearrangement uses TRBV3-1 (or the pseudogene TRBV3-2) and TRBJ2-5; 14 bases match TRBD2. Germline-derived CDR1 and CDR2 are LGHDT and YNNKEL (reference sequence). The CDR3 has 17 residues. With V trimmed by 4 bases and J by 5 bases, 9 bases remained unmatched. Here the CDR3 reads CASSRGLAGGLGETQYF. The CDR3 DNA follows: TGTGCCAGCAGCCGCGGACTAGCGGGAGGTTTGGGGGAGACCCAGTACTTC.

The rearrangement joins TRBV7-2 to TRBJ2-6; the match to TRBD2 covers 7 bases. Germline CDR1 is SGHTA and CDR2 is FQGNSA. The CDR3 sequence is 14 residues long. Trimming took 5 bases from V and 3 from J; bases not matched to a gene: 1. CDR3 DNA sequence: TGTGCCAGCAGCCCGGGAGGTGGGGCCAACGTCCTGACTTTC. This encodes CASSPGGGANVLTF.

A few counts support this clone. The rearrangement links TRBV29-1 to TRBJ2-7; a possible D gene is TRBD2 (5 bases). Germline assignment: CDR1 SQVTM and CDR2 ANQGSEA. V was trimmed by 7 bases and J by 5 bases, leaving 18 bases between them. The CDR3 consists of 13 residues. CDR3 sequence reads: CSARTPAGNEQYF. In nucleotides, the CDR3 is TGCAGCGCCCGAACGCCCGCCGGGAACGAGCAGTACTTC.

CDR3 region: CASRAGSTDTQYF. CDR3 nucleotides: TGTGCCAGCAGAGCCGGGAGCACAGATACGCAGTATTTT. The chain uses TRBV5-4 and TRBJ2-3; D ambiguous. CDR3 size: 13 residues. Trimming removed 5 bases from V and 0 bases from J, with 7 bases in between. CDR1 is SGHNT and CDR2 is YYREEE in the germline V gene (reference sequence).

This chain links TRBV7-3 with TRBJ2-7; possible D gene TRBD1, 5 bases. Trimming stripped 2 bases from V and 5 bases from J, with 10 bases between. The V gene's germline CDR1 is SGHTA and CDR2 FQGTGA. The CDR3 spans 13 residues. The CDR3 reads CASSLDRFNEQYF. For the CDR3, the DNA is TGTGCCAGCAGCTTAGACAGATTCAACGAGCAGTACTTC.

The chain is built from TRBV3-1 (or the pseudogene TRBV3-2) and TRBJ2-3, with 9 bases lining up with TRBD2. V lost 0 bases and J lost 1; bases outside the gene matches: 2. Germline V gene sequence: CDR1 LGHDT, CDR2 YNNKEL (reference sequence). The CDR3 totals 16 residues. The CDR3 DNA follows: TGTGCCAGCAGCCAAGAACTAGCGGGCGGCACAGATACGCAGTATTTT. Translation gives CASSQELAGGTDTQYF.

This clone has only a few counts. V and J are TRBV7-9 and TRBJ2-3, with D unclear. The V gene lost 2 bases and the J gene lost 0 bases, with 9 bases spanning the gap. CDR1 is SEHNR and CDR2 is FQNEAQ in the germline V gene (reference sequence). The CDR3 sequence is 15 residues long. CDR3 in DNA: TGTGCCAGCAGCTTATACTCTTCTAGCACAGATACGCAGTATTTT. As protein: CASSLYSSSTDTQYF. Variable domain in full (rest from reference TRBV7-9 and TRBJ2-3): DTGVSQNPRHKITKRGQNVTFRCDPISEHNRLYWYRQTLGQGPEFLTYFQNEAQLEKSRLLSDRFSAERPKGSFSTLEIQRTEQGDSAMYLCASSLYSSSTDTQYFGPGTRLTVL.

The V call is TRBV29-1, the J call TRBJ2-7; a possible D gene is TRBD1 (6 bases). This CDR3 has 14 residues. Germline V gives CDR1 SQVTM, CDR2 ANQGSEA. V was pared by 3 bases and J by 2 bases, with 14 bases between. CDR3 amino acids: CSVEWTATPYEQYF. The CDR3 nucleotides are TGCAGCGTTGAGTGGACAGCTACTCCCTACGAGCAGTACTTC.

A note on this clone: The same CDR3 also results from other DNA sequences found in this sample. The chain links TRBV29-1 to TRBJ1-5; 9 bases align to TRBD1. The V gene's germline CDR1 is SQVTM and CDR2 ANQGSEA. The CDR3 is 13 amino acids. The trim removed 6 bases at V and 3 bases at J, leaving 3 bases unmatched. The CDR3 DNA is TGCAGCGTCGGACAGGGGTTCAATCAGCCCCAGCATTTT. Translating it yields CSVGQGFNQPQHF.

This clone came up once. CDR3 sequence (DNA): TGTGCCAGCAGTGAAGTAGGGGGCGATCAGCCCCAGCATTTT. It translates to CASSEVGGDQPQHF. The chain recombines TRBV6-1 with TRBJ1-5, with 7 bases identical to TRBD1. Germline CDR1 and CDR2: MNHNS and SASEGT. The CDR3 loop spans 14 amino acids. The J segment lost 5 bases and the V segment lost 1 base, leaving 2 bases of the junction unmatched.